This TCR beta chain is drawn from a study of graft-versus-host responses after intestinal transplantation. Study background: Multivisceral, liver-intestinal, or isolated intestinal transplants were received by the recipients. Once they had received anti-thymocyte globulin induction, all recipients took tacrolimus and steroids for around three years. Points from the study as a whole: Early HvG declines after transplant were associated with peak circulating GvH clone levels. Patients with graft-donor T cell macrochimerism had high graft-versus-host to host-versus-graft clonal ratios in allografts.

Turning to this clone: Its antigen is still unknown.

V lost 4 bases, J lost 4 bases, and 15 bases lay in between. Germline V CDR1 and CDR2: SGHKS, YYEKEE (reference sequence). The CDR3 spans 15 residues. Measured with immunoSEQ multiplex PCR; TCRdb has only the in-frame clones, and not every one. This sample has some 86,000 clones, with roughly 91% found just once. The clonotype comes from a human donor who received an intestinal transplant. The rearrangement uses TRBV5-5 and TRBJ2-1, with D possibly being TRBD2 (5 bases). The specimen comprised unstimulated CD4+ T cells sorted from spleen or lymph node cells, sampled before intestinal transplant. DNA for the CDR3: TGTGCCAGCAGCCATCTCTCGGGGATTTACAATGAGCAGTTCTTC. Its translation is CASSHLSGIYNEQFF.